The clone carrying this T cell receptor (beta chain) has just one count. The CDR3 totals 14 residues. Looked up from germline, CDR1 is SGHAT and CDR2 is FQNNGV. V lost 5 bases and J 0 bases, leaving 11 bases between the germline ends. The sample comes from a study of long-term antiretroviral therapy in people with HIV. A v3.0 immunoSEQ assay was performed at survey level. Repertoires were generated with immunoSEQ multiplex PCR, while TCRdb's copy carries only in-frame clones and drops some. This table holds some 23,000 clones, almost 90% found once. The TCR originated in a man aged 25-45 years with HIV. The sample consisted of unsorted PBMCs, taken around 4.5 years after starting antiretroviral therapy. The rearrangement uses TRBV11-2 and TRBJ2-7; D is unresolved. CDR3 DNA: TGTGCCAGCAGCGTCCTCAGGAACTCCTACGAGCAGTACTTC. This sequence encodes CASSVLRNSYEQYF.